The sequence of this T cell receptor beta chain was determined in a study of cytomegalovirus exposure and HLA in healthy donors. General study results and limits: According to the study, around 180 TCR beta chains were cytomegalovirus-associated. 16,951 TCR beta sequences were associated with HLA alleles at 0.05 false discovery rate in a later analysis. There were a few CMV-associated chains whose specificity for CMV antigens was confirmed in vitro.

This clone occurred once. No antigen is known for it. A multiplex PCR was run with 60 Vbeta primers and 13 Jbeta primers. Clones were sequenced by immunoSEQ multiplex PCR, and TCRdb holds only the in-frame ones, with some missing. The sample consists of 150,000 to 160,000 clones, more than 75% of them appearing once. The CDR3 consists of 16 residues. V lost 3 bases and J 2 bases, leaving 15 bases between the germline ends. Per the germline V gene, CDR1 is SGHAT and CDR2 is FQDESV (reference sequence). This chain uses TRBV11-1 with TRBJ2-3; D perhaps matches TRBD2 (5 bases). Sequencing was carried out using PBMCs. This TCR came from a man aged 25 to 40 in good health and CMV-seropositive. DNA for the CDR3: TGTGCCAGCAGCTTCCTCCTAGCCCTTTCCACAGATACGCAGTATTTT. Translating gives CASSFLLALSTDTQYF.